The 30 T cell receptor beta chains reported below all come from one sample, sequenced in a study of human T cells and chemical hapten exposure (dated by TCRdb to about 2021). Unfractionated whole blood was collected in Tempus Blood RNA tubes, and total RNA was extracted from that blood. Library prep was done by 5' RACE. For sequencing, an Illumina MiSeq was employed. The public sequencing data were trimmed at Q25 with fastp and processed into clonotypes with MiXCR by TCRdb, which kept only in-frame beta chains. Rows are combined by CDR3 protein, so each entry shows the most common genes and DNA. The table for this sample lists about 140,000 distinct CDR3 sequences; 3.5% to 5% of them were counted only once. The top ten clones comprise about 1.3% of the sample. These receptors were taken from a female donor in good health.

This clonotype was observed many times. The chain links TRBV7-8 to TRBJ1-1, with TRBD1 as a possible D gene (5 bases). With 0 bases removed from V and 0 bases from J, the gap between germline ends came to 5 bases. This CDR3 is built from 14 residues. CDR1 SGHVS and CDR2 FQNEAQ come from the germline V gene. CDR3 residues: CASSLAGVNTEAFF. The CDR3, as DNA: TGTGCCAGCAGCTTAGCAGGGGTGAACACTGAAGCTTTCTTT.

This clonotype came up many times. This chain uses TRBV7-9 with TRBJ2-3; tentatively, D is TRBD2 (6 bases). Germline V gene sequence: CDR1 SEHNR, CDR2 FQNEAQ (reference sequence). V lost 2 bases, J lost 2 bases, and 14 bases lay in between. This CDR3 spans 16 amino acids. The CDR3 DNA reads as TGTGCCAGCAGCTTATCCGCGGACTACCACACAGATACGCAGTATTTT. It is translated as CASSLSADYHTDTQYF.

This clonotype was counted between two and nine times. The chain uses TRBV5-1 and TRBJ1-1, with TRBD1 matching 7 bases. The junction had 5 bases not matched to a gene; V was cut back by 0 bases and J by 0 bases. The germline V gene encodes CDR1 SGHRS and CDR2 YFSETQ. The CDR3 spans 16 residues. CDR3 in DNA: TGCGCCAGCAGCTTGGGACAGGGTAACATGAACACTGAAGCTTTCTTT. As protein: CASSLGQGNMNTEAFF.

This clonotype was recorded many times. The V gene is TRBV6-5, the J gene TRBJ2-5; 7 nucleotides agree with TRBD2. Germline V gives CDR1 MNHEY, CDR2 SVGAGI. V shed 2 bases and J 2 bases; nucleotides not matched to a gene: 5. This CDR3 has 15 residues. CDR3 residues: CASSYTGGLQETQYF. The DNA of the CDR3 is TGTGCCAGCAGTTACACGGGGGGACTTCAAGAGACCCAGTACTTC.

This clonotype was counted ten times or more. The chain uses TRBV7-2 and TRBJ1-2; D not resolved. The length of the CDR3 is 13 residues. The germline V gene encodes CDR1 SGHTA and CDR2 FQGNSA. Trimming shortened V by 4 bases and J by 1 base, and 7 bases separated the two germline ends. Here the CDR3 DNA reads TGTGCCAGCAGCTCATTGGTTAACTATGGCTACACCTTC. Translation gives CASSSLVNYGYTF.

This clonotype has ten or more counts. V and J are TRBV6-2 or TRBV6-3 and TRBJ2-4; the match to TRBD1 covers 7 bases. V lost 6 bases, J lost 0 bases, and 5 bases stayed unmatched. CDR1 and CDR2 (germline): MNHEY, SVGEGT. The CDR3 spans 15 residues. The CDR3 protein is CASSRDSEAKNIQYF. CDR3 nucleotides: TGTGCCAGCAGCCGGGACAGTGAAGCCAAAAACATTCAGTACTTC.

This clonotype came up many times. J is TRBJ2-2 and V is TRBV5-1; no firm D call. Germline loops: CDR1 SGHRS, CDR2 YFSETQ. The length of the CDR3 is 14 residues. Trimming stripped 5 bases from V and 1 base from J, with 9 bases between. CDR3 DNA sequence: TGCGCCAGCAGATTTGACGGGAACACCGGGGAGCTGTTTTTT. Translated: CASRFDGNTGELFF.

This clonotype was seen at least ten times. Possible read error: a much larger clone is one base away. The CDR3 sequence: CASTTGTDNAPLHF. The CDR3 region has the DNA TGTGCCAGCACCACCGGGACAGATAATGCACCCCTCCACTTT. V and J are TRBV6-5 and TRBJ1-6; 7 bases line up with TRBD1. This CDR3 region has 14 residues. CDR1 MNHEY and CDR2 SVGAGI come from the germline V gene.

This clonotype was counted at least ten times. The rearrangement links TRBV10-2 to TRBJ1-5, with 7 bases fitting TRBD1. Germline trimming cut 4 bases from V and 4 bases from J; bases unmatched to any gene: 7. The CDR3 is 15 amino acids. From germline, CDR1 is WSHSY and CDR2 SAAADI. The CDR3 sequence: CASSGSTGWNQPQHF. CDR3 coding DNA: TGCGCCAGCAGTGGGTCGACAGGGTGGAATCAGCCCCAGCATTTT.

At least ten counts were recorded for this clonotype. CDR3: CSARSGSTYEQYF. DNA of the CDR3: TGCAGTGCTAGATCAGGGTCTACCTACGAGCAGTACTTC. The chain has TRBV20-1 and TRBJ2-7; TRBD1 is a possible D gene (5 bases). This CDR3 comprises 13 residues. CDR1 DFQATT and CDR2 SNEGSKA come from the germline V gene (reference sequence). The ends were cut back, 2 bases at V and 2 bases at J, with 10 bases in the middle.

Many counts were recorded for this clonotype. This chain links TRBV10-3 with TRBJ1-1, with D tentatively TRBD1 (5 bases). This CDR3 has 13 amino acids. V lost 5 bases, J lost 1 base, and 8 bases lay in between. Germline-derived CDR1 and CDR2 are ENHRY and SYGVKD. As DNA, the CDR3 is TGTGCCATCAGTCTAGGACAGAACACTGAAGCTTTCTTT. Protein product: CAISLGQNTEAFF.

In this sample, this clonotype turned up a few times. The gene calls are TRBV29-1 and TRBJ2-3; no clear D gene. CDR3 length: 15 residues. Germline assignment: CDR1 SQVTM and CDR2 ANQGSEA. V dropped 5 bases and J dropped 0 bases, with 15 bases sitting between them. In nucleotides, the CDR3 is TGCAGCGTTCGGTCGGACGGTACTAGCACAGATACGCAGTATTTT. Protein product: CSVRSDGTSTDTQYF.

At least ten counts were recorded for this clonotype. The chain couples TRBV4-3 to TRBJ2-5; 7 positions agree with TRBD2. V lost 5 bases to trimming and J lost 2 bases; unmatched junction nucleotides: 8. Germline loops: CDR1 LGHNA, CDR2 YSLEER. The CDR3 totals 15 residues. The chain's CDR3 is CASSKSILAQETQYF. CDR3 in DNA: TGCGCCAGCAGCAAGAGCATACTAGCGCAAGAGACCCAGTACTTC.

This clonotype showed up many times. This rearrangement joins TRBV12-3 or TRBV12-4 to TRBJ2-6; no firm D call. Deletions cut 3 bases from V and 0 bases from J, with 3 bases between. The CDR3 sequence is 14 residues long. CDR3 DNA sequence: TGTGCCAGCAGTTTGTCCTCTGGGGCCAACGTCCTGACTTTC. Its protein product is CASSLSSGANVLTF.

This clonotype was detected ten times or more. The rearrangement links TRBV2 to TRBJ2-4; no clear D gene. Germline-derived CDR1 and CDR2 are SNHLY and FYNNEI. The CDR3 covers 14 residues. V was clipped by 7 bases and J by 0 bases, with 10 bases between them. The CDR3 region is CASTDVLAKNIQYF. The CDR3 DNA reads as TGTGCCAGCACCGATGTGTTAGCCAAAAACATTCAGTACTTC.

This clonotype was picked up many times. This sequence joins TRBV12-3 or TRBV12-4 and TRBJ1-1; D might be TRBD1 (6 bases). With 1 base removed from V and 11 bases from J, the gap between germline ends came to 14 bases. CDR3 size: 13 residues. The CDR3 region has the DNA TGTGCCAGCAGTTTAGATCGCAGGGGCTGGGCTTTCTTT. Its translation is CASSLDRRGWAFF.

At least ten counts were recorded for this clonotype. The chain carries TRBV20-1 and TRBJ2-3; D is possibly TRBD2 (6 bases). The germline V and J ends were trimmed by 0 bases and 4 bases, with 23 bases remaining between them. CDR3 size: 18 residues. Germline V gene lookup returns CDR1 DFQATT and CDR2 SNEGSKA (reference sequence). CDR3 DNA: TGCAGTGCTAGAGATTTGGGGCCAATAGCGGCAACGGCAGATACGCAGTATTTT. Translating it yields CSARDLGPIAATADTQYF.

The chain carries TRBV7-2 and TRBJ2-6; D remains unclear. The V end was cut by 1 base, the J end by 8 bases, with 9 bases between. Germline CDR1 reads SGHTA; CDR2 reads FQGNSA. The CDR3 length is 14 residues. The CDR3: CASSLVRSTNVLTF. CDR3 sequence (DNA): TGTGCCAGCAGCTTAGTTCGATCTACCAACGTCCTGACTTTC.

The table lists this clonotype with many counts. The chain couples TRBV18 to TRBJ1-5; D not resolved. Germline CDR1 reads KGHSH; CDR2 reads LQKENI. V was pared by 4 bases and J by 6 bases, with 10 bases between. This CDR3 comprises 13 residues. CDR3 loop: CASSLDVSQPQHF. The CDR3 DNA reads as TGTGCCAGCTCACTCGACGTGTCTCAGCCCCAGCATTTT.

The table lists this clonotype with many counts. The chain combines TRBV6-2 or TRBV6-3 with TRBJ2-3; 13 nucleotides align to TRBD2. V gave up 0 bases and J gave up 2 bases; unmatched junction bases: 11. The CDR3 contains 20 residues. In germline, CDR1 is MNHEY, CDR2 SVGEGT. The CDR3: CASSYSWTSGGLINTDTQYF. CDR3 DNA sequence: TGTGCCAGCAGTTACTCCTGGACTAGCGGGGGCCTTATAAACACAGATACGCAGTATTTT.

This clonotype was counted ten times or more. The chain has TRBV6-5 and TRBJ1-6, with a tentative D call TRBD1 (6 bases). Germline lookup yields CDR1 MNHEY and CDR2 SVGAGI. Trimming shortened V by 2 bases and J by 9 bases, and 8 bases separated the two germline ends. The length of the CDR3 is 13 residues. CDR3 sequence reads: CASSYGGGSPLHF. The CDR3 region has the DNA TGTGCCAGCAGTTACGGGGGCGGTTCACCCCTCCACTTT.

This clonotype was found many times. The chain joins TRBV6-5 to TRBJ1-1; TRBD1 is a possible D gene (5 bases). The CDR3 length is 14 residues. V dropped 7 bases and J dropped 2 bases, with 14 bases sitting between them. CDR1 is MNHEY, CDR2 SVGAGI, per germline. In DNA form, the CDR3 reads TGTGCCAGCACCAAAACAGGAGGCAACACTGAAGCTTTCTTT. As protein: CASTKTGGNTEAFF.

This clonotype was detected ten times or more. CDR3 protein: CSVEEGQGDTEAFF. The CDR3 DNA reads TGCAGCGTTGAAGAGGGACAGGGTGACACTGAAGCTTTCTTT. This chain connects TRBV29-1 to TRBJ1-1, with TRBD1 matching over 9 bases. This CDR3 comprises 14 residues. The junction had 2 bases not matched to a gene; V was cut back by 0 bases and J by 3 bases. From germline, CDR1 is SQVTM and CDR2 ANQGSEA.

The sample holds many counts of this clonotype. The chain combines TRBV11-3 with TRBJ2-3, with D possibly matching TRBD2 (6 bases). This CDR3 region has 14 residues. V was pared by 5 bases and J by 6 bases, with 15 bases between. CDR1 and CDR2 (germline): SGHNT, YENEEA. The CDR3 DNA reads as TGTGCCAGCAGCCACGGCGGGGCAACGGATACGCAGTATTTT. It yields the protein CASSHGGATDTQYF.

The V and J genes are TRBV20-1 and TRBJ2-5, with unresolved D. Trimming stripped 4 bases from V and 2 bases from J, with 8 bases between. The CDR3 contains 12 residues. Germline V lookup: CDR1 DFQATT, CDR2 SNEGSKA (reference sequence). This chain's CDR3 is CSATLNQETQYF. As DNA, the CDR3 is TGCAGTGCTACCTTAAATCAAGAGACCCAGTACTTC.

Comment on this clonotype: A much bigger clone sits one base away, suggesting this may be a read error. This chain connects TRBV6-5 to TRBJ2-7; a weak D match, TRBD1 (5 bases). Trimming stripped 6 bases from V and 2 bases from J, with 11 bases between. Germline-derived CDR1 and CDR2 are MNHEY and SVGAGI. CDR3 length: 13 amino acids. This CDR3 reads CASRRQSPYEQYF. CDR3 coding DNA: TGTGCCAGCAGAAGACAGAGCCCCTACGAGCAGTACTTC.

This clonotype has at least ten counts. This rearrangement joins TRBV5-4 to TRBJ1-2, with TRBD1 identical over 8 bases. The CDR3 has 14 amino acids. Per the germline V gene, CDR1 is SGHNT and CDR2 is YYREEE (reference sequence). V shed 3 bases and J 3 bases; nucleotides not matched to a gene: 4. The CDR3 nucleotides are TGTGCCAGCAGCTCGACAGGGGCAGACTATGGCTACACCTTC. The encoded protein is CASSSTGADYGYTF.

This clonotype was observed at least ten times. V usage is TRBV7-9 and J usage is TRBJ1-2; D is perhaps TRBD1 (5 bases). This CDR3 is 12 amino acids long. Trimming shortened V by 3 bases and J by 8 bases, and 10 bases separated the two germline ends. Germline-derived CDR1 and CDR2 are SEHNR and FQNEAQ (reference sequence). Here the CDR3 DNA reads TGTGCCAGCAGCTTTGAGGGGTACGGCTACACCTTC. Translation gives CASSFEGYGYTF.

Many counts were recorded for this clonotype. This chain joins TRBV3-1 and TRBJ2-7, with D possibly TRBD1 on 6 matching bases. Trimming pared 4 bases from V and 0 bases from J, leaving 10 bases between. Germline V gene lookup returns CDR1 LGHDT and CDR2 YNNKEL (reference sequence). The CDR3 contains 14 residues. In nucleotides, the CDR3 is TGTGCCAGCAGCCCTGGACAGCTCTCCTACGAGCAGTACTTC. It yields the protein CASSPGQLSYEQYF.

The V call is TRBV12-3 or TRBV12-4, the J call TRBJ2-3; the match to TRBD2 covers 7 bases. The CDR3 runs 15 residues. Trimming took 7 bases from V and 6 from J; bases not matched to a gene: 13. The CDR3 DNA sequence: TGTGCCAGCACAACCCGGGGACTAACCAGGGATACGCAGTATTTT. This encodes CASTTRGLTRDTQYF.